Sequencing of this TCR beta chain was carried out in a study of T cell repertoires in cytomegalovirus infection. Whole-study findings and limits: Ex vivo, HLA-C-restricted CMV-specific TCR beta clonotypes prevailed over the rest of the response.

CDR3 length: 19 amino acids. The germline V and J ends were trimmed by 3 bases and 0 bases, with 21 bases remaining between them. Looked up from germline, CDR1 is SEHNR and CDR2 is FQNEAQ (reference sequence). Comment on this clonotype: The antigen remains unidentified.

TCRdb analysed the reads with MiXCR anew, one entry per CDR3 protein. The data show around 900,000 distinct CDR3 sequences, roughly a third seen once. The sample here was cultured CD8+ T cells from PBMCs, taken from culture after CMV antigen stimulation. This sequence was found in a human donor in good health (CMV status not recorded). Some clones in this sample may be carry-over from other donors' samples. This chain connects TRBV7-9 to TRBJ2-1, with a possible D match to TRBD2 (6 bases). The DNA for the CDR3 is TGTGCCAGCAGCTTCCTCTTGGATAGCGGATTTAGCTCCTACAATGAGCAGTTCTTC. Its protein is CASSFLLDSGFSSYNEQFF.